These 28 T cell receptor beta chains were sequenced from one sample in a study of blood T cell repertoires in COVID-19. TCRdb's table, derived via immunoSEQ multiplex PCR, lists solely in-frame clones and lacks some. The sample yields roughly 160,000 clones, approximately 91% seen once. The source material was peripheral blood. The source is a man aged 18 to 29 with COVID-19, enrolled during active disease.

This chain's CDR3 is CASSSYRQVGTQYF. DNA for the CDR3: TGTGCCAGCAGCTCCTACCGACAGGTGGGGACCCAGTACTTC. This chain joins TRBV11-2 and TRBJ2-5; possibly TRBD1 for D (6 bases). The germline V gene has CDR1 SGHAT and CDR2 FQNNGV. V was cut by 4 bases and J by 7 bases, with 16 bases left in between. This CDR3 is built from 14 residues.

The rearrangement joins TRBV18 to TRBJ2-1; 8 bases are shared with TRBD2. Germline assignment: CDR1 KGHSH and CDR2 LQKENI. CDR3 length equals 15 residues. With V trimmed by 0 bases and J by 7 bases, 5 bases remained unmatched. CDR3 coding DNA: TGTGCCAGCTCACCACCTGCCCGGGGGGGAAATGAGCAGTTCTTC. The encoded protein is CASSPPARGGNEQFF.

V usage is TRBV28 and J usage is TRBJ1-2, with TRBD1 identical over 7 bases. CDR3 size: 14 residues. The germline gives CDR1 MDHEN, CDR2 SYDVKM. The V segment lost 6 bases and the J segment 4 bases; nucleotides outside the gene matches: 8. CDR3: CASRDRDRVYGYTF. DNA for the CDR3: TGTGCCAGCAGGGACCGGGACAGAGTCTATGGCTACACCTTC.

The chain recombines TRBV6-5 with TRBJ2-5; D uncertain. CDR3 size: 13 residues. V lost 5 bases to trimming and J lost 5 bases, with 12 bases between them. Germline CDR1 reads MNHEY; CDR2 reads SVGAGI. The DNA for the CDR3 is TGTGCCAGCAGTAACGATGTACGGGAGACCCAGTACTTC. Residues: CASSNDVRETQYF.

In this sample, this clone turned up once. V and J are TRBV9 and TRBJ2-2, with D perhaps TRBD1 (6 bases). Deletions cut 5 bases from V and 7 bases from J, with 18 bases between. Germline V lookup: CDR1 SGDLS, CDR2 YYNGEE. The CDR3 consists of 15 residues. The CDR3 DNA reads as TGTGCCAGCAGTGCCCCTATTGGGGGCCGCGGGGAGCTGTTTTTT. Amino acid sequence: CASSAPIGGRGELFF.

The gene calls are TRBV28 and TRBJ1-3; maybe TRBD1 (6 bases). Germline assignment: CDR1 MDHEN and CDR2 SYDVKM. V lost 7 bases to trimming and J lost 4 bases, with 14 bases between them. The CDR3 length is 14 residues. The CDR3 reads CASTKQGIGNTIYF. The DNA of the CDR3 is TGTGCCAGCACGAAGCAGGGGATAGGAAACACCATATATTTT.

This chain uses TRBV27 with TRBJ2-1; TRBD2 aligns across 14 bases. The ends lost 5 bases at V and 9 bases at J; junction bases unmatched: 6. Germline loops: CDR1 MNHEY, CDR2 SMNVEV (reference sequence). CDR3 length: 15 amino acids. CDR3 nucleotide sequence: TGTGCCAGCAGTCTTCGGACTAGCGGGGGGTCTGAGCAGTTCTTC. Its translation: CASSLRTSGGSEQFF.

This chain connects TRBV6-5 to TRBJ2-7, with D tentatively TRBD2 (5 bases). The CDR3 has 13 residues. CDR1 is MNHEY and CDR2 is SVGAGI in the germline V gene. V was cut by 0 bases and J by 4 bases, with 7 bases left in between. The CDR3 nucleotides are TGTGCCAGCAGTTACTCGCGGGTTTACGAGCAGTACTTC. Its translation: CASSYSRVYEQYF.

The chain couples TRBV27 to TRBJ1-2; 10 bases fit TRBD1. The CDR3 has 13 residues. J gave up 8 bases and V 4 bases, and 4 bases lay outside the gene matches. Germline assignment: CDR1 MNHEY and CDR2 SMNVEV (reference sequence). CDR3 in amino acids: CASSSGTGVGYTF. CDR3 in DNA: TGTGCCAGCAGTTCGGGGACAGGGGTCGGCTACACCTTC.

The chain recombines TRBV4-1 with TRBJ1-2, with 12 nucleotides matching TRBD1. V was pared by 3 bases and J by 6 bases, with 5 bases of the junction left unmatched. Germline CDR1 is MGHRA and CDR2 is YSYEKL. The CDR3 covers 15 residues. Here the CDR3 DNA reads TGCGCCAGCAGCCAGGCGGGACAGGGGGCGAATGGCTACACCTTC. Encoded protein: CASSQAGQGANGYTF.

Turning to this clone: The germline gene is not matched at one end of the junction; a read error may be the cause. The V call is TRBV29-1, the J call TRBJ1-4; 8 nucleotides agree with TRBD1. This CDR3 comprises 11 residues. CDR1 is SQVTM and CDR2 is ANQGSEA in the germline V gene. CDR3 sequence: CSPGQGEKLLF. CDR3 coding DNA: TGCAGCCCAGGACAGGGTGAAAAACTGCTTTTT.

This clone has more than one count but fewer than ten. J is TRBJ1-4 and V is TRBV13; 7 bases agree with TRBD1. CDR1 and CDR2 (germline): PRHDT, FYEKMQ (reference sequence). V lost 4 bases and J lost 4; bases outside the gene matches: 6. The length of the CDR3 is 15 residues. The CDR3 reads CASSSRTGHNEKLFF. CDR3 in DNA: TGTGCCAGCAGCTCCAGGACAGGCCATAATGAAAAACTGTTTTTT. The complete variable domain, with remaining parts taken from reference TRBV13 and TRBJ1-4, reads AAGVIQSPRHLIKEKRETATLKCYPIPRHDTVYWYQQGPGQDPQFLISFYEKMQSDKGSIPDRFSAQQFSDYHSELNMSSLELGDSALYFCASSSRTGHNEKLFFGSGTQLSVL.

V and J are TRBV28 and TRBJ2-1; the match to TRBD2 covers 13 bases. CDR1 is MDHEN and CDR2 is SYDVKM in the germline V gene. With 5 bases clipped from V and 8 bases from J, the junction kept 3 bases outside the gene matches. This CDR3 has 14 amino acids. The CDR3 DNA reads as TGTGCCAGCAGTCGACTAGCGGGAGGCGATGAGCAGTTCTTC. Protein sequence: CASSRLAGGDEQFF. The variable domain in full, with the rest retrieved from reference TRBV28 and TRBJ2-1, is DVKVTQSSRYLVKRTGEKVFLECVQDMDHENMFWYRQDPGLGLRLIYFSYDVKMKEKGDIPEGYSVSREKKERFSLILESASTNQTSMYLCASSRLAGGDEQFFGPGTRLTVL.

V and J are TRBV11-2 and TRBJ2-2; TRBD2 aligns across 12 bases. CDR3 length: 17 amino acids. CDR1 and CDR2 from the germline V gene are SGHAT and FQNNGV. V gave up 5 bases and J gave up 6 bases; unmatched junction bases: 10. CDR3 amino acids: CASSQRASGRGAGELFF. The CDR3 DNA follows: TGTGCCAGCAGCCAGAGGGCTAGCGGGAGGGGAGCCGGGGAGCTGTTTTTT.

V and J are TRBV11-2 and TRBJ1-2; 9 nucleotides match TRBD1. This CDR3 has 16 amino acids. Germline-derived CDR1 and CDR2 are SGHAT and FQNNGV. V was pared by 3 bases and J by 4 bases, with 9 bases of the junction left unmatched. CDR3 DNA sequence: TGTGCCAGCAGCTTTAACCGTCCGACAGGGGGCTATGGCTACACCTTC. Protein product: CASSFNRPTGGYGYTF.

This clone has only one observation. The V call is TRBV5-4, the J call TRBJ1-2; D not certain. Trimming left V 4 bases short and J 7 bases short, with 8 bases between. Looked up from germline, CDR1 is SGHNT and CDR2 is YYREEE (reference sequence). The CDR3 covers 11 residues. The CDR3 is CASSLNSGYTF. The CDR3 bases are TGTGCCAGCAGCCTGAATAGTGGCTACACCTTC.

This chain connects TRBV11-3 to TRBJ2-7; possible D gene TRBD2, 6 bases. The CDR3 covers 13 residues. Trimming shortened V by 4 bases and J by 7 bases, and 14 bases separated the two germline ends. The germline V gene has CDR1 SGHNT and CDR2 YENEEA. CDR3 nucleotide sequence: TGTGCCAGCAGCTCCGGGAGTCTAGGGGAGCAGTACTTC. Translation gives CASSSGSLGEQYF.

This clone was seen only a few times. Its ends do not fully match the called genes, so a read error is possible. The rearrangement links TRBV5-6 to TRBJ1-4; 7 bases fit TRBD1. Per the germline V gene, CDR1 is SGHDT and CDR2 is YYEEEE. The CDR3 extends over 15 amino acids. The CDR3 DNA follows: TGTGCCAGCAGCCATGGGACAGCGCCTAATGAAAAACTGCTTTTT. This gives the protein CASSHGTAPNEKLLF.

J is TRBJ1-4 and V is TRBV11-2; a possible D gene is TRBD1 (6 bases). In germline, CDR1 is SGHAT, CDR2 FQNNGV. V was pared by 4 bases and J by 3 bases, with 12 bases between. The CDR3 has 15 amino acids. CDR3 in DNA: TGTGCCAGCAGCTCTACAGGGTTGGCTAATGAAAAACTGTTTTTT. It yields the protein CASSSTGLANEKLFF.

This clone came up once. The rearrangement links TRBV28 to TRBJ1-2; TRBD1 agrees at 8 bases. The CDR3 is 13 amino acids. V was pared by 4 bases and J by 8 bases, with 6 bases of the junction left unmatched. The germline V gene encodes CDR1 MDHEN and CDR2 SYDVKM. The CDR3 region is CASSSDRGDGYTF. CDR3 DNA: TGTGCCAGCAGTTCCGACAGGGGAGACGGCTACACCTTC.

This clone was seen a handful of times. The CDR3 DNA reads as TGTGCCAGCAGCGTAGGTGGACAGGGAGGGAACACCGGGGAGCTGTTTTTT. Translating gives CASSVGGQGGNTGELFF. This sequence joins TRBV9 and TRBJ2-2; TRBD1 matches 8 bases. With V trimmed by 0 bases and J by 1 base, 5 bases remained unmatched. The CDR3 spans 17 residues. Germline V CDR1 and CDR2: SGDLS, YYNGEE.

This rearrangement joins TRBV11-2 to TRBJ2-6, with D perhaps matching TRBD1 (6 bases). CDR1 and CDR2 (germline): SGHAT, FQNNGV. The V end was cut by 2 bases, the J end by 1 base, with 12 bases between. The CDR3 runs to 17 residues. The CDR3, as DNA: TGTGCCAGCAGCTTAAACAGGGTTGGATCTGGGGCCAACGTCCTGACTTTC. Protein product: CASSLNRVGSGANVLTF.

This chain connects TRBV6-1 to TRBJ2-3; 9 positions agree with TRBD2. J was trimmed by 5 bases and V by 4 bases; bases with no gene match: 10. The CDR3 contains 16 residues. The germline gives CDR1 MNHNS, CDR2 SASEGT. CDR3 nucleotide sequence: TGTGCCAGCAGTGTAGGAGCGGGAGGTAGGGTAGATACGCAGTATTTT. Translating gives CASSVGAGGRVDTQYF.

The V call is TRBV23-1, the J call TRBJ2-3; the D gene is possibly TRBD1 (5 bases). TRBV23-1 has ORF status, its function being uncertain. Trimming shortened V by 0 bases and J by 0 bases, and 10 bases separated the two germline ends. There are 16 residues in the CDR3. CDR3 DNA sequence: TGCGCCAGCAGTCAATCAGTCCGACAGAGCACAGATACGCAGTATTTT. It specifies CASSQSVRQSTDTQYF.

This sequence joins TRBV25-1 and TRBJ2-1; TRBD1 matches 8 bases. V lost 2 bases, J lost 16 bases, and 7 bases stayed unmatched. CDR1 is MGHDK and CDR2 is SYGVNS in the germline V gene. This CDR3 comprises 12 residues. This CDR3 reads CASSERQGSQFF. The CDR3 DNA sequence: TGTGCCAGCAGTGAACGACAGGGGTCTCAATTCTTC.

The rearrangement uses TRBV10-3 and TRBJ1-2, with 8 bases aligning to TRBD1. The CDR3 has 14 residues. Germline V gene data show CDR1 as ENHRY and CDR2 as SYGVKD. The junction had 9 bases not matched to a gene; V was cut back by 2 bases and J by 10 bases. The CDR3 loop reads CAISELQGAQDYTF. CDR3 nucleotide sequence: TGTGCCATCAGTGAGCTTCAGGGGGCGCAAGACTACACCTTC.

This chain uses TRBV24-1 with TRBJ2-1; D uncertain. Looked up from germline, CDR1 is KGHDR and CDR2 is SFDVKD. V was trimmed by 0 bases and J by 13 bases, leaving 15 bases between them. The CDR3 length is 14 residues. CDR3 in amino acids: CATSDLDSPSPQFF. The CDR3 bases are TGTGCCACCAGTGATTTGGACTCTCCCTCGCCACAGTTCTTC.

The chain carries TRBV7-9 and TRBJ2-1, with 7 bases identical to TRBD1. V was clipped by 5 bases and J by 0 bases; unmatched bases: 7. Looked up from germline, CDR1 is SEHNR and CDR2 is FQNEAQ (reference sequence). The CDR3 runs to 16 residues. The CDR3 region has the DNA TGTGCCAGCAGCCGCCTCCGGGACAGCTCCTACAATGAGCAGTTCTTC. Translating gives CASSRLRDSSYNEQFF. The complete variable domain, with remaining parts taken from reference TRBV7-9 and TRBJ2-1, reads DTGVSQNPRHKITKRGQNVTFRCDPISEHNRLYWYRQTLGQGPEFLTYFQNEAQLEKSRLLSDRFSAERPKGSFSTLEIQRTEQGDSAMYLCASSRLRDSSYNEQFFGPGTRLTVL.